A selection of T cell receptor beta chains follows, all from one sample in a study of control samples from healthy donors and cancer patients. Clones were read by immunoSEQ multiplex PCR, and TCRdb kept only the in-frame ones, dropping some. The table includes approximately 160,000 clones, roughly 95% detected once. Material for sequencing was blood. The receptors originated from a woman aged 55-69 years in good health. Each CDR3 is given with its conserved first and last residue. D genes are given only for firm matches. Clone size appears in some rows only: once, few, many, or a class for an expanded clone.

clone_size j_call d_call v_call cdr3_aa cdr3_nt
- TRBJ1-1 TRBD1 TRBV18 CASSPYPSTGGFGTEAFF TGTGCCAGCTCGCCGTATCCGTCGACAGGGGGCTTTGGTACTGAAGCTTTCTTT
- TRBJ1-5 - TRBV18 CASSPGGDQPQHF TGTGCCAGCTCACCGGGGGGAGATCAGCCCCAGCATTTT
once TRBJ1-2 - TRBV5-1 CASSFGGRSYGYTF TGCGCCAGCAGCTTTGGAGGGCGGAGCTATGGCTACACCTTC
- TRBJ1-5 - TRBV12-3/TRBV12-4 CASASRGLAQHF TGTGCCAGCGCCTCGCGGGGGTTGGCCCAGCATTTT
few TRBJ1-2 - TRBV5-4 CASSLYGGSGYGNYGYTF TGTGCCAGCAGCTTGTACGGCGGGTCGGGCTACGGTAACTATGGCTACACCTTC
- TRBJ1-2 TRBD1 TRBV2 CASRMTGGDYGYTF TGTGCCAGCCGAATGACAGGGGGAGACTATGGCTACACCTTC
- TRBJ1-6 TRBD1 TRBV19 CASKDRGRSAFGSPLHF TGTGCCAGTAAGGACAGGGGGCGTTCGGCCTTTGGATCACCCCTCCACTTT
- TRBJ2-2 - TRBV9 CASSVDPSSTGELFF TGTGCCAGCAGCGTAGACCCCAGTTCAACCGGGGAGCTGTTTTTT
- TRBJ2-6 - TRBV13 CASRSVSGANVLTF TGTGCCAGCCGGTCGGTGTCTGGGGCCAACGTCCTGACTTTC
- TRBJ1-2 - TRBV6-2/TRBV6-3 CASSSRGGYTF TGTGCCAGCAGTTCTAGAGGCGGCTACACCTTC
few TRBJ2-7 TRBD2 TRBV20-1 CSASRLAGLYEQYF TGCAGTGCTAGTCGGCTAGCGGGGTTATACGAGCAGTACTTC
once TRBJ2-2 TRBD1 TRBV5-4 CASSQGQGLDTGELFF TGTGCCAGCAGCCAGGGACAGGGGTTGGACACCGGGGAGCTGTTTTTT
- TRBJ1-6 - TRBV5-1 CASSTGDRNSPLHF TGCGCCAGCAGCACGGGGGATCGTAATTCACCCCTCCACTTT
- TRBJ1-4 TRBD1 TRBV18 CASSPEQGVNEKLFF TGTGCCAGCTCACCCGAACAGGGGGTTAATGAAAAACTGTTTTTT
- TRBJ1-1 - TRBV7-9 CASSSTTGNTEAFF TGTGCCAGCAGCTCCACGACAGGGAACACTGAAGCTTTCTTT
- TRBJ2-2 - TRBV10-3 CAISEGDLTPGELFF TGTGCCATCAGTGAGGGGGACCTGACCCCCGGGGAGCTGTTTTTT
- TRBJ2-7 - TRBV7-3 CASSLTGAGDSYEQYF TGTGCCAGCAGCTTAACGGGGGCAGGGGATTCCTACGAGCAGTACTTC
- TRBJ1-2 - TRBV6-1 CASSDISRIYGYTF TGTGCCAGCAGTGATATCAGCAGGATCTATGGCTACACCTTC
- TRBJ1-2 - TRBV27 CAPGVVCLYGYTF TGTGCCCCGGGGGTAGTTTGCCTCTATGGCTACACCTTC
- TRBJ2-7 - TRBV7-2 CASSEGGEISYEQYF TGTGCCAGCAGCGAAGGCGGGGAAATCTCCTACGAGCAGTACTTC
- TRBJ2-5 - TRBV18 CASFSGPTGTQYF TGTGCCAGCTTCTCGGGCCCCACGGGGACCCAGTACTTC
- TRBJ1-1 - TRBV30 CAWISRGWSTEAFF TGTGCCTGGATCTCGAGGGGATGGAGCACTGAAGCTTTCTTT
- TRBJ2-1 - TRBV5-4 CASSRATGKGHNEQFF TGTGCCAGCAGCCGAGCCACAGGGAAGGGACACAATGAGCAGTTCTTC
- TRBJ2-6 - TRBV6-1 CASSEGYSGANVLTF TGTGCCAGCAGTGAAGGGTACTCTGGGGCCAACGTCCTGACTTTC
once TRBJ1-2 - TRBV2 CASSEEDRPGYGYTF TGTGCCAGCAGTGAGGAGGACCGCCCGGGGTATGGCTACACCTTC
once TRBJ1-1 - TRBV7-2 CASSLSRVFNTEAFF TGTGCCAGCAGCTTATCCAGGGTGTTCAACACTGAAGCTTTCTTT
- TRBJ1-2 - TRBV10-3 CAIRGVGANGYTF TGTGCCATCAGGGGCGTGGGGGCCAATGGCTACACCTTC
- TRBJ2-3 - TRBV11-2 CASSLGRLGQVHTDTQYF TGTGCCAGCAGCTTAGGGCGCTTAGGGCAGGTTCACACAGATACGCAGTATTTT
- TRBJ2-1 TRBD2 TRBV7-9 CASSIQRGSYNEQFF TGTGCCAGCAGCATCCAGCGGGGGAGTTACAATGAGCAGTTCTTC
- TRBJ1-5 - TRBV12-3/TRBV12-4 CASSFGGGQPQHF TGTGCCAGCAGTTTCGGGGGGGGTCAGCCCCAGCATTTT
- TRBJ2-7 - TRBV20-1 CSASRRLDEQYF TGCAGTGCTAGTCGGCGGCTAGACGAGCAGTACTTC
- TRBJ2-2 - TRBV11-2 CASSSFRDIRSGELFF TGTGCCAGCAGCTCCTTCCGGGACATTAGGTCCGGGGAGCTGTTTTTT
- TRBJ1-1 TRBD1 TRBV10-2 CASTGQGFEAFF TGCGCCAGTACAGGACAGGGATTTGAAGCTTTCTTT
once TRBJ1-1 - TRBV11-3 CASSWNANTEAFF TGTGCCAGCAGCTGGAACGCGAACACTGAAGCTTTCTTT
- TRBJ1-5 - TRBV7-2 CASSLVNANQPQHF TGTGCCAGCAGCTTAGTAAACGCCAATCAGCCCCAGCATTTT
- TRBJ1-2 - TRBV27 CASSQQGNYGYTF TGTGCCAGCAGTCAACAGGGTAACTATGGCTACACCTTC
- TRBJ1-6 TRBD1 TRBV4-1 CASSQQTLGQGLGSPLHF TGCGCCAGCAGCCAACAAACCCTAGGACAGGGACTAGGGTCACCCCTCCACTTT
once TRBJ1-2 TRBD1 TRBV12-3/TRBV12-4 CASSPGQGVGYTF TGTGCCAGCAGCCCCGGACAGGGGGTTGGCTACACCTTC
few TRBJ1-2 - TRBV3-1/TRBV3-2 CASSPIFFAWGYTF TGTGCCAGCAGCCCCATCTTTTTTGCGTGGGGCTACACCTTC
few TRBJ2-2 - TRBV7-9 CASSLVGIGELFF TGTGCCAGCAGCTTAGTAGGGATCGGGGAGCTGTTTTTT
- TRBJ1-6 TRBD1 TRBV7-2 CASSSPIQGHSYNSPLHF TGTGCCAGCAGCTCTCCTATACAGGGGCACTCCTATAATTCACCCCTCCACTTT
- TRBJ1-2 - TRBV18 CASSQGQDYGYTF TGTGCCAGCTCACAAGGACAAGACTATGGCTACACCTTC
- TRBJ2-5 - TRBV5-4 CASSIPGTLLRETQYF TGTGCCAGCAGCATCCCCGGGACCCTCCTTAGGGAGACCCAGTACTTC
- TRBJ2-2 TRBD1 TRBV25-1 CASRGQPLGPPNTGELFF TGTGCCAGCAGGGGACAGCCCTTGGGGCCCCCGAACACCGGGGAGCTGTTTTTT
- TRBJ1-1 - TRBV18 CASSPPHGMNTEAFF TGTGCCAGCTCACCACCACACGGGATGAACACTGAAGCTTTCTTT
- TRBJ1-1 TRBD1 TRBV5-5 CASSLEGTGARAFF TGTGCCAGCAGCTTGGAAGGGACAGGGGCGCGAGCTTTCTTT
- TRBJ1-2 - TRBV6-5 CALLLGQGDGYTF TGTGCCCTCCTCCTTGGGCAGGGAGATGGCTACACCTTC
- TRBJ1-5 TRBD1 TRBV6-2/TRBV6-3 CASSSDRGFNQPQHF TGTGCCAGCAGCTCCGACAGGGGGTTCAATCAGCCCCAGCATTTT
- TRBJ1-6 TRBD1 TRBV14 CASSQLGTDHSPLHF TGTGCCAGCAGCCAACTCGGGACAGACCATTCACCCCTCCACTTT
- TRBJ2-5 - TRBV4-1 CASSGRGSVETQYF TGCGCCAGCAGCGGGAGAGGTAGCGTGGAGACCCAGTACTTC
- TRBJ2-2 - TRBV5-1 CASSLVRTDTGELFF TGCGCCAGCAGCTTGGTCCGGACGGACACCGGGGAGCTGTTTTTT
- TRBJ1-5 - TRBV6-2/TRBV6-3 CASSYAGTLDNQPQHF TGTGCCAGCAGTTACGCCGGGACACTAGACAATCAGCCCCAGCATTTT
- TRBJ1-2 - TRBV5-1 CASSLGETISRINGYTF TGCGCCAGCAGCTTGGGGGAAACTATCTCCAGGATTAATGGCTACACCTTC
once TRBJ2-3 - TRBV6-2/TRBV6-3 CASSYSGQRKSTDTQYF TGTGCCAGCAGTTACTCGGGTCAACGAAAGAGCACAGATACGCAGTATTTT